This T cell receptor beta chain originates from a study of blood T cell repertoires in COVID-19. Across the whole study: Specimens from acute and convalescent COVID-19 originated in the United States, Italy and Spain. Sources were T cells, B-cell-depleted T cells, or PBMCs; the material itself was cDNA or gDNA.

Germline V lookup: CDR1 SGHTA, CDR2 FQGNSA. The CDR3 has 14 residues. With 3 bases removed from V and 6 bases from J, the gap between germline ends came to 9 bases. Profiled with immunoSEQ multiplex PCR; TCRdb holds only in-frame clones, not every one. This repertoire shows about 23,000 clones, more than 80% found once; its top ten account for roughly 7.4%. This clonotype was obtained from a human donor in a cohort sampled during active COVID-19. The sample was peripheral blood. V usage is TRBV7-2 and J usage is TRBJ1-6; D might be TRBD1 (5 bases). The CDR3 protein is CASSLTALNSPLHF. The CDR3 DNA reads TGTGCCAGCAGCTTGACAGCCCTTAATTCACCCCTCCACTTT.